The 24 T cell receptor beta chains given below trace back to one sample, sequenced in a study of siplizumab effects on memory and regulatory T cells (dated by TCRdb to the late 2010s). The library was built by means of the immunoSEQ multiplex PCR assay. This immuneACCESS table, as held by TCRdb, lists in-frame sequences with V and J called but not all clones. Of the missing ones, under half trace to an unresolved V gene in checked studies; the others have no known cause. The sample table lists over 95,000 clones, around 93% of them with a count of one. Approximately 0.17% of the sample belongs to the ten largest clones. Sequencing used non-Treg CD4+ T cells sorted from blood. The label giving this sample's cell subset or site can be read as: FACS-sorted unstimulated CD4+ non-regulatory T cells. The receptors stem from a human donor in good health.

The chain links TRBV6-1 to TRBJ2-3, with 7 nucleotides matching TRBD2. Germline CDR1 MNHNS, CDR2 SASEGT. V gave up 2 bases and J gave up 2 bases; unmatched junction bases: 13. The CDR3 length is 18 residues. The CDR3 sequence is CASSEPLRTSVLTDTQYF. CDR3 in DNA: TGTGCCAGCAGTGAACCCCTAAGAACTAGCGTACTCACAGATACGCAGTATTTT.

This sequence joins TRBV30 and TRBJ2-7, with D possibly called TRBD1 or TRBD2 (5 bases each). The CDR3 runs 11 residues. Germline V gene sequence: CDR1 GTSNPN, CDR2 SVGIG (reference sequence). V was cut by 1 base and J by 4 bases, with 5 bases left in between. Here the CDR3 reads CAWSGGYEQYF. CDR3 in DNA: TGTGCCTGGAGTGGGGGGTACGAGCAGTACTTC.

Remarks on this clone: The identical CDR3 is also encoded by other nucleotide sequences in the sample. The rearrangement uses TRBV20-1 and TRBJ2-5; D gene unclear. CDR3 size: 11 residues. V was pared by 1 base and J by 4 bases, with 4 bases between. CDR1 DFQATT and CDR2 SNEGSKA come from the germline V gene (reference sequence). The CDR3 here is CSARAGETQYF. DNA of the CDR3: TGCAGTGCTAGAGCGGGAGAGACCCAGTACTTC.

This chain uses TRBV5-1 with TRBJ1-5; 9 positions agree with TRBD1. Germline V gene data show CDR1 as SGHRS and CDR2 as YFSETQ. V was pared by 5 bases and J by 7 bases, with 10 bases of the junction left unmatched. CDR3 length: 15 amino acids. The CDR3 reads CASSFTGGEGQPQHF. CDR3 nucleotide sequence: TGCGCCAGCAGTTTCACAGGGGGCGAAGGGCAGCCCCAGCATTTT.

The rearrangement links TRBV7-9 to TRBJ1-5, with TRBD1 matching over 7 bases. The CDR3 is made up of 16 amino acids. V trimming: 5 bases; J trimming: 1 base; junction bases outside the gene matches: 8. The germline CDR1 and CDR2 sequences are SEHNR and FQNEAQ (reference sequence). CDR3 loop: CASSPPGQTSNQPQHF. CDR3 coding DNA: TGTGCCAGCAGCCCCCCGGGACAGACAAGCAATCAGCCCCAGCATTTT.

This chain uses TRBV4-1 with TRBJ2-1, with 9 nucleotides matching TRBD2. CDR1 and CDR2 (germline): MGHRA, YSYEKL. J was trimmed by 4 bases and V by 0 bases; bases with no gene match: 4. This CDR3 contains 16 residues. The CDR3 coding sequence is TGCGCCAGCAGCCAAGATTTGCTAGCGGGGTACAATGAGCAGTTCTTC. This codes for CASSQDLLAGYNEQFF.

This chain joins TRBV5-1 and TRBJ1-1; D is unresolved. The CDR3 has 13 amino acids. V was trimmed by 4 bases and J by 3 bases, leaving 10 bases between them. Germline CDR1 reads SGHRS; CDR2 reads YFSETQ. The CDR3 region is CASSLGSYTEAFF. The DNA of the CDR3 is TGCGCCAGCAGCCTAGGCAGCTACACTGAAGCTTTCTTT.

The chain joins TRBV4-1 to TRBJ2-2; 8 bases align to TRBD1. Germline assignment: CDR1 MGHRA and CDR2 YSYEKL. This CDR3 comprises 18 residues. Trimming removed 1 base from V and 5 bases from J; junction bases left unmatched: 12. CDR3 sequence: CASSQGTGLIWRTGELFF. The CDR3 DNA follows: TGCGCCAGCAGCCAAGGGACAGGGCTGATTTGGAGGACCGGGGAGCTGTTTTTT.

The genes are TRBV4-2 and TRBJ2-7; D is ambiguous. Germline values: CDR1 LGHNA, CDR2 YNFKEQ. The CDR3 extends over 12 amino acids. V was trimmed by 1 base and J by 3 bases, leaving 4 bases between them. The CDR3 nucleotides are TGTGCCAGCAGCCAAGTGAGCTACGAGCAGTACTTC. It is translated as CASSQVSYEQYF.

This chain links TRBV4-1 with TRBJ1-3; D is ambiguous. V lost 3 bases, J lost 0 bases, and 6 bases lay in between. The CDR3 runs to 14 residues. Germline V gives CDR1 MGHRA, CDR2 YSYEKL. For the CDR3, the DNA is TGCGCCAGCAGCCAGGGAGTCTCTGGAAACACCATATATTTT. It codes for CASSQGVSGNTIYF.

The V gene is TRBV2, the J gene TRBJ2-2, with D possibly being TRBD2 (6 bases). The germline V gene encodes CDR1 SNHLY and CDR2 FYNNEI. The CDR3 is made up of 17 amino acids. V lost 6 bases and J 2 bases, leaving 19 bases between the germline ends. The CDR3, as DNA: TGTGCCAGCAGCGCAACCCCGGGACTCCAAAACACCGGGGAGCTGTTTTTT. The encoded protein is CASSATPGLQNTGELFF.

This clone was counted a single time. V is TRBV12-1 and J is TRBJ2-5; TRBD1 is the table's D call and was not checked against the DNA. TRBV12-1 is designated a pseudogene. The CDR3 totals 16 residues. CDR3 DNA: TGTGCCAGCAGCTTTGGTGGGACAGGGGGCCCGGAGACCCAGTACTTC. As protein: CASSFGGTGGPETQYF.

The rearrangement links TRBV11-2 to TRBJ2-1; D remains unclear. In germline, CDR1 is SGHAT, CDR2 FQNNGV. CDR3 length: 13 residues. V lost 5 bases and J 6 bases, leaving 11 bases between the germline ends. The CDR3: CASSPVGSNEQFF. The CDR3 nucleotides are TGTGCCAGCAGCCCCGTAGGATCCAATGAGCAGTTCTTC.

The chain is built from TRBV6-4 and TRBJ1-1; 10 nucleotides line up with TRBD1. In germline, CDR1 is MRHNA, CDR2 SNTAGT. Unmatched junction bases numbered 19, after V lost 4 bases and J lost 5 bases. The CDR3 is 19 amino acids. The CDR3: CASSALIRQGAREGTEAFF. The CDR3 DNA is TGTGCCAGCAGTGCTCTTATTCGACAGGGGGCGCGGGAGGGGACTGAAGCTTTCTTT.

This CDR3 reads CASSPTGDEQFF. The DNA for the CDR3 is TGTGCCAGCAGTCCCACAGGGGATGAGCAGTTCTTC. This sequence joins TRBV28 and TRBJ2-1; 7 nucleotides match TRBD1. The CDR3 contains 12 residues. J was trimmed by 8 bases and V by 5 bases; bases with no gene match: 3. The germline V gene has CDR1 MDHEN and CDR2 SYDVKM.

The chain carries TRBV11-2 and TRBJ2-7; D may be TRBD1 (5 bases). Germline V gene data show CDR1 as SGHAT and CDR2 as FQNNGV. Trimming stripped 1 base from V and 3 bases from J, with 13 bases between. The CDR3 length is 15 residues. The CDR3 coding sequence is TGTGCCAGCAGCTTAGGTCCCAAGGGGAACTACGAGCAGTACTTC. Its translation is CASSLGPKGNYEQYF.

This rearrangement joins TRBV25-1 to TRBJ2-7; 12 bases match TRBD1. J was trimmed by 7 bases and V by 7 bases; bases with no gene match: 11. Germline assignment: CDR1 MGHDK and CDR2 SYGVNS. CDR3 size: 15 residues. The CDR3 region has the DNA TGTGCCAGCACACCACCGGGACAGGGGGCTGGGGAGCAGTACTTC. This codes for CASTPPGQGAGEQYF.

This clone is a singleton in its sample. CDR3 sequence reads: CASSLSAAYGYTF. Here the CDR3 DNA reads TGTGCCAGCAGTTTATCGGCAGCGTATGGCTACACCTTC. The V gene is TRBV27, the J gene TRBJ1-2; D gene unclear. The CDR3 contains 13 residues. Trimming took off 0 bases at V and 5 bases at J, with 7 bases between the two ends. Per germline, CDR1 MNHEY and CDR2 SMNVEV (reference sequence).

J is TRBJ2-1 and V is TRBV5-6; D not certain. The CDR3 totals 15 residues. Germline values: CDR1 SGHDT, CDR2 YYEEEE. Trimming pared 5 bases from V and 0 bases from J, leaving 12 bases between. CDR3 loop: CASRWTGSSYNEQFF. The DNA of the CDR3 is TGTGCCAGCAGATGGACGGGCAGCTCCTACAATGAGCAGTTCTTC.

J is TRBJ1-2 and V is TRBV7-9; D is undetermined. Germline-derived CDR1 and CDR2 are SEHNR and FQNEAQ (reference sequence). Trimming cost V 0 bases and J 5 bases, with 4 bases left between them. There are 12 residues in the CDR3. The CDR3 sequence: CASSLAEYGYTF. The CDR3 coding sequence is TGTGCCAGCAGCTTAGCGGAATATGGCTACACCTTC.

The chain is built from TRBV27 and TRBJ1-2; 7 nucleotides align to TRBD1. The CDR3 extends over 13 amino acids. The germline gives CDR1 MNHEY, CDR2 SMNVEV (reference sequence). V gave up 3 bases and J gave up 9 bases; unmatched junction bases: 7. DNA of the CDR3: TGTGCCAGCAGTTTTCGAGGGGGCGAAAGCTACACCTTC. Translating gives CASSFRGGESYTF.

This rearrangement joins TRBV6-1 to TRBJ1-2; possible D gene TRBD1, 5 bases. The V and J ends lost 7 bases and 6 bases respectively, with 15 bases between them. Germline loops: CDR1 MNHNS, CDR2 SASEGT. The CDR3 covers 13 residues. The CDR3, as DNA: TGTGCCAGCACCCGCCAGGGTGGTGATGGCTACACCTTC. Its protein product is CASTRQGGDGYTF.

This chain joins TRBV10-1 and TRBJ2-3; D possibly corresponds to TRBD1 (6 bases). The CDR3 covers 15 residues. V shed 1 base and J shed 3 bases, with 11 bases lying between them. In germline, CDR1 is WNHNN, CDR2 SYGVQD (reference sequence). The CDR3 sequence: CASSELQGRTDTQYF. Here the CDR3 DNA reads TGCGCCAGCAGTGAGTTACAGGGTAGGACAGATACGCAGTATTTT.

This chain links TRBV28 with TRBJ1-2; D gene ambiguous. Looked up from germline, CDR1 is MDHEN and CDR2 is SYDVKM. This CDR3 is built from 13 residues. V dropped 11 bases and J dropped 2 bases, with 15 bases sitting between them. The CDR3 nucleotides are TGTGCCCTTAGCCCAACACTAAACTATGGCTACACCTTC. This sequence encodes CALSPTLNYGYTF.